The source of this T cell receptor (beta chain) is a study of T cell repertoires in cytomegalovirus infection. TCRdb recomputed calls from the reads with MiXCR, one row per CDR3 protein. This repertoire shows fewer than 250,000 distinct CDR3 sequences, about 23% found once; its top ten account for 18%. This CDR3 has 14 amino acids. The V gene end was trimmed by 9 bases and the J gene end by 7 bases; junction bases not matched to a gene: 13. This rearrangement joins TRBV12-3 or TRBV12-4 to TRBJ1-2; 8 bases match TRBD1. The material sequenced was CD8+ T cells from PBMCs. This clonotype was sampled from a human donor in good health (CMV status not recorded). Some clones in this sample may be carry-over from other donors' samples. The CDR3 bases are TGTGCCAGGGGATTAGACAGGGGATCTCGTGGCTACACCTTC. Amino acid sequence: CARGLDRGSRGYTF.